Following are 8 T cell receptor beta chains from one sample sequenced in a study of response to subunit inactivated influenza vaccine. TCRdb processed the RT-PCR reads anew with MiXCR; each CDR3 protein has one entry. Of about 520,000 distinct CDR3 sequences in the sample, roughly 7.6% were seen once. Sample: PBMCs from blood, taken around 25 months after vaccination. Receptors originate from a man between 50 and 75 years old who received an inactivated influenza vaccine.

In nucleotides, the CDR3 is TGCAGCGTTGAATCCGGAGAAAGGTCCTACAATGAGCAGTTCTTC. It yields the protein CSVESGERSYNEQFF. The rearrangement links TRBV29-1 to TRBJ2-1; D gene ambiguous. The CDR3 is 15 residues long. Trimming shortened V by 2 bases and J by 1 base, and 12 bases separated the two germline ends. CDR1 is SQVTM, CDR2 ANQGSEA, per germline.

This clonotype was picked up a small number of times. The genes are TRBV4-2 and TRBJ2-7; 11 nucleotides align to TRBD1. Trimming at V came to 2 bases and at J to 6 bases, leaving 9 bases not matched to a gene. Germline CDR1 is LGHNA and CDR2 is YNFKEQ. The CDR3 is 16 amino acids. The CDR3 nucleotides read TGTGCCAGCAGCCAAATCCTCGGGACAGGGGGATTCGAGCAGTACTTC. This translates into CASSQILGTGGFEQYF.

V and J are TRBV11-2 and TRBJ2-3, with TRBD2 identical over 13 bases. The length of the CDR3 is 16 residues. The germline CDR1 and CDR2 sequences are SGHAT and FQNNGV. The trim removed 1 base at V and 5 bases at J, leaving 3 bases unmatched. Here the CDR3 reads CASSLGLAGGVDTQYF. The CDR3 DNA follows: TGTGCCAGCAGCTTAGGACTAGCGGGAGGTGTAGATACGCAGTATTTT.

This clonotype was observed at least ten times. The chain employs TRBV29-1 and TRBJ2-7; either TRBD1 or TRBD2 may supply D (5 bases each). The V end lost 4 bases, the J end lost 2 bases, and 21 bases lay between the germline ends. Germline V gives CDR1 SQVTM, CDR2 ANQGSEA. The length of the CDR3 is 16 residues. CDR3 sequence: CSVGPIAGRDPYEQYF. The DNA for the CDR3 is TGCAGCGTTGGTCCGATTGCGGGCAGGGATCCCTACGAGCAGTACTTC.

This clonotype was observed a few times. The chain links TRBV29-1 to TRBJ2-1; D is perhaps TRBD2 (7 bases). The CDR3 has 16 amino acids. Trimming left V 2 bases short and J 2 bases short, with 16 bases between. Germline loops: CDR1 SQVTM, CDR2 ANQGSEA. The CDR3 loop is CSVELGAGATYNEQFF. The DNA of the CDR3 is TGCAGCGTTGAATTGGGGGCGGGAGCTACCTACAATGAGCAGTTCTTC.

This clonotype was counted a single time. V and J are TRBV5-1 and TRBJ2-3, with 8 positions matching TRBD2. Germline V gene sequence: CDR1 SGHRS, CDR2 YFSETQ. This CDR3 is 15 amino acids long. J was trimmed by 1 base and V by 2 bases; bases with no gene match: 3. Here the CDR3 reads CASSFRGLGTDTQYF. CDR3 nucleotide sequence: TGCGCCAGCAGCTTCCGGGGACTAGGCACAGATACGCAGTATTTT.

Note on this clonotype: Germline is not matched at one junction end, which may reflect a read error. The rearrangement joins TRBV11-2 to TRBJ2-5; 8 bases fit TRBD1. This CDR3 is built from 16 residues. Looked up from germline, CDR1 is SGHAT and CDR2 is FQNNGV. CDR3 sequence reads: CTSSQAGQGARETQYF. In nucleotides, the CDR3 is TGTACCAGCAGCCAAGCCGGGCAGGGGGCCAGGGAGACCCAGTACTTC.

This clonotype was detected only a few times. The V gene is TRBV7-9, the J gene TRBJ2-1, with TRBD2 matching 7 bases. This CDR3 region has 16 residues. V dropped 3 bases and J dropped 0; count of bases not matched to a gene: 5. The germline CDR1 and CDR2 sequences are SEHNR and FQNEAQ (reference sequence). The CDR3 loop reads CASSFWEGPSYNEQFF. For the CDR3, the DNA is TGTGCCAGCAGCTTTTGGGAGGGCCCCTCCTACAATGAGCAGTTCTTC.